Below, 27 T cell receptor beta chains from the same sample are listed, as sequenced in a study of cytomegalovirus exposure and HLA in healthy donors. With 60 Vbeta and 13 Jbeta primers, the PCR was carried out. The method was immunoSEQ multiplex PCR; TCRdb's version includes in-frame clones alone and lacks a portion of them. The sample yields fewer than 90,000 clones, under 80% seen once. The sample was PBMCs. The receptor source for this set is a man aged 25 to 40 in good health and CMV-seropositive.

V is TRBV6-6 and J is TRBJ2-3, with D unresolved. Germline CDR1 MNHNY, CDR2 SVGAGI (reference sequence). The length of the CDR3 is 15 residues. Deletions cut 6 bases from V and 2 bases from J, with 15 bases between. The CDR3 nucleotides are TGTGCCAGCAGAGTAAGCGTGCACTCCACAGATACGCAGTATTTT. Amino acids: CASRVSVHSTDTQYF.

The count of this clone is one. The chain uses TRBV18 and TRBJ2-2, with 10 bases aligning to TRBD2. This CDR3 is 17 amino acids long. V was pared by 3 bases and J by 1 base, with 5 bases of the junction left unmatched. CDR1 and CDR2 (germline): KGHSH, LQKENI. The CDR3: CASSPPSGGENTGELFF. CDR3 sequence (DNA): TGTGCCAGCTCACCTCCTAGCGGGGGTGAGAACACCGGGGAGCTGTTTTTT.

This clone was seen just once. V gene TRBV9 combines with J gene TRBJ2-3, with 12 bases that match TRBD2. V dropped 0 bases and J dropped 2; count of bases not matched to a gene: 4. Germline V gives CDR1 SGDLS, CDR2 YYNGEE. The CDR3 spans 17 residues. The CDR3 bases are TGTGCCAGCAGCGTAGGGGCTAGCGGGGGGGTCACAGATACGCAGTATTTT. Its protein is CASSVGASGGVTDTQYF.

This clone came up a few times. V and J are TRBV6-1 and TRBJ1-1; 7 bases are shared with TRBD1. Germline V gene data show CDR1 as MNHNS and CDR2 as SASEGT. Unmatched junction bases numbered 4, after V lost 3 bases and J lost 0 bases. The CDR3 spans 15 residues. CDR3 in amino acids: CASSEDRTLNTEAFF. CDR3 DNA sequence: TGTGCCAGCAGTGAGGACAGGACCCTGAACACTGAAGCTTTCTTT.

The chain uses TRBV27 and TRBJ2-7; D is ambiguous. Trimming shortened V by 3 bases and J by 3 bases, and 9 bases separated the two germline ends. Germline-derived CDR1 and CDR2 are MNHEY and SMNVEV (reference sequence). The CDR3 is made up of 13 amino acids. CDR3 protein: CASSFSPFYEQYF. CDR3 in DNA: TGTGCCAGCAGTTTCTCCCCCTTCTACGAGCAGTACTTC.

This clone came up many times. The CDR3 spells CASSSSGQGPEADTQYF. DNA for the CDR3: TGCGCCAGCAGCTCATCGGGACAGGGGCCTGAGGCAGATACGCAGTATTTT. This chain links TRBV4-1 with TRBJ2-3; 10 nucleotides match TRBD1. J was trimmed by 4 bases and V by 5 bases; bases with no gene match: 12. The CDR3 covers 17 residues. Per germline, CDR1 MGHRA and CDR2 YSYEKL.

The genes are TRBV15 and TRBJ2-2, with D uncertain. With 0 bases removed from V and 3 bases from J, the gap between germline ends came to 11 bases. The germline V gene encodes CDR1 LNHNV and CDR2 YYDKDF (reference sequence). The CDR3 spans 16 residues. The CDR3 is CATSRDSDSYTGELFF. CDR3 in DNA: TGTGCCACCAGCAGAGATTCCGACTCTTACACCGGGGAGCTGTTTTTT.

This clone was seen a few times. This chain uses TRBV7-6 with TRBJ2-2, with TRBD2 matching 11 bases. This CDR3 is 16 amino acids long. Germline trimming cut 2 bases from V and 4 bases from J; bases unmatched to any gene: 3. Germline CDR1 is SGHVS and CDR2 is FNYEAQ. Here the CDR3 reads CASSLLAGGFTGELFF. Written as DNA, the CDR3 is TGTGCCAGCAGCTTACTAGCGGGGGGCTTCACCGGGGAGCTGTTTTTT.

The chain uses TRBV5-1 and TRBJ2-3; D is possibly TRBD1 (6 bases). Germline CDR1 and CDR2: SGHRS and YFSETQ. This CDR3 region has 16 residues. V lost 0 bases and J 2 bases, leaving 13 bases between the germline ends. The CDR3 spells CASSLGWTVDTDTQYF. The CDR3 DNA sequence: TGCGCCAGCAGCTTGGGTTGGACAGTGGACACAGATACGCAGTATTTT.

This sequence joins TRBV5-1 and TRBJ2-6; no clear D. This CDR3 is built from 16 residues. The V and J ends lost 3 bases and 0 bases respectively, with 10 bases between them. CDR1 SGHRS and CDR2 YFSETQ come from the germline V gene. CDR3 sequence reads: CASSYTSGSGANVLTF. CDR3 DNA: TGCGCCAGCAGCTACACCAGTGGCTCTGGGGCCAACGTCCTGACTTTC.

This clone was seen a few times. The chain recombines TRBV10-2 with TRBJ1-6; 10 positions agree with TRBD1. The V gene's germline CDR1 is WSHSY and CDR2 SAAADI. This CDR3 has 14 residues. V dropped 4 bases and J dropped 10; count of bases not matched to a gene: 4. CDR3 loop: CASSGGQGFSPLHF. The CDR3 DNA reads TGCGCCAGCAGTGGGGGACAGGGGTTCTCACCCCTCCACTTT.

The chain links TRBV28 to TRBJ2-7; a weak D match, TRBD2 (6 bases). The CDR3 spans 13 residues. From germline, CDR1 is MDHEN and CDR2 SYDVKM. V was trimmed by 1 base and J by 3 bases, leaving 7 bases between them. The CDR3 reads CASSLSGLYEQYF. The CDR3 bases are TGTGCCAGCAGTTTATCGGGACTCTACGAGCAGTACTTC.

The chain links TRBV27 to TRBJ1-5; a possible D gene is TRBD1 (5 bases). The germline V gene encodes CDR1 MNHEY and CDR2 SMNVEV (reference sequence). The CDR3 has 13 amino acids. Trimming pared 6 bases from V and 4 bases from J, leaving 10 bases between. The CDR3 protein is CASSPTVNQPQHF. As DNA, the CDR3 is TGTGCCAGCAGCCCGACAGTGAATCAGCCCCAGCATTTT.

V usage is TRBV2 and J usage is TRBJ1-6; D is unclear. The CDR3 length is 13 residues. Trimming removed 8 bases from V and 9 bases from J, with 14 bases in between. Germline CDR1 reads SNHLY; CDR2 reads FYNNEI. The DNA for the CDR3 is TGTGCCAGCGAGGAGGTGGGTTCTTCACCCCTCCACTTT. This codes for CASEEVGSSPLHF.

This clone appeared once. The chain uses TRBV27 and TRBJ2-5; D is unresolved. Matching the DNA end better, TRBJ2-7 makes the J call doubtful. The V gene's germline CDR1 is MNHEY and CDR2 SMNVEV (reference sequence). This CDR3 contains 13 residues. The CDR3 region has the DNA TGTGCCAGCAGTTTAAGTGGTTCCTACGAGCAGTACTTC. It is translated as CASSLSGSYEQYF.

V usage is TRBV9 and J usage is TRBJ2-3, with D possibly matching TRBD2 (5 bases). With 0 bases removed from V and 4 bases from J, the gap between germline ends came to 9 bases. Germline loops: CDR1 SGDLS, CDR2 YYNGEE. The CDR3 runs to 14 residues. The DNA of the CDR3 is TGTGCCAGCAGCGTAGGAGGGCCCGCAGATACGCAGTATTTT. Translated, it gives CASSVGGPADTQYF.

This chain connects TRBV6-1 to TRBJ2-3; TRBD1 aligns across 10 bases. Germline V lookup: CDR1 MNHNS, CDR2 SASEGT. The CDR3 is 14 amino acids. Unmatched junction bases numbered 4, after V lost 4 bases and J lost 6 bases. CDR3 sequence (DNA): TGTGCCAGCAGTGCCGGGACAGGGGCGGATACGCAGTATTTT. As protein: CASSAGTGADTQYF.

The V and J genes are TRBV29-1 and TRBJ2-7; no clear D gene. Between the trimmed V and J ends, which lost 3 bases and 5 bases, there was a span of 14 bases. This CDR3 contains 13 residues. Per germline, CDR1 SQVTM and CDR2 ANQGSEA. The DNA for the CDR3 is TGCAGCGTTGAGATAACAAATCGGGACGAGCAGTACTTC. Encoded protein: CSVEITNRDEQYF.

This clone was seen a single time. CDR3 DNA sequence: TGCAGCGTAGGACAGGTATTAAGGCAAGAGACCCAGTACTTC. Protein sequence: CSVGQVLRQETQYF. The chain has TRBV29-1 and TRBJ2-5; 7 nucleotides align to TRBD1. The germline V gene has CDR1 SQVTM and CDR2 ANQGSEA. The CDR3 spans 14 residues. Unmatched junction bases numbered 9, after V lost 6 bases and J lost 2 bases.

The chain couples TRBV7-3 to TRBJ2-1, with a tentative D call TRBD2 (6 bases). The V end was cut by 5 bases, the J end by 2 bases, with 13 bases between. Germline values: CDR1 SGHTA, CDR2 FQGTGA. The CDR3 is 15 amino acids. The CDR3 is CASSPRLGAYNEQFF. CDR3 nucleotide sequence: TGTGCCAGCAGCCCCCGACTAGGGGCCTACAATGAGCAGTTCTTC.

This clone has just a few counts. The V and J genes are TRBV5-1 and TRBJ1-3; D is ambiguous. The CDR3 is 14 amino acids. Trimming stripped 2 bases from V and 3 bases from J, with 9 bases between. The V gene's germline CDR1 is SGHRS and CDR2 YFSETQ. The CDR3 nucleotides are TGCGCCAGCAGCTTTGAGGGTTTTGGAAACACCATATATTTT. Its protein is CASSFEGFGNTIYF.

The chain has TRBV2 and TRBJ2-2, with D tentatively TRBD1 (6 bases). CDR3 length: 14 amino acids. V dropped 6 bases and J dropped 0 bases, with 8 bases sitting between them. Germline loops: CDR1 SNHLY, CDR2 FYNNEI. CDR3 nucleotide sequence: TGTGCCAGCAGGAGGGGGTCGAACACCGGGGAGCTGTTTTTT. This sequence encodes CASRRGSNTGELFF.

The chain employs TRBV5-1 and TRBJ2-5; a weak D match, TRBD2 (5 bases). The end of the DNA fits TRBJ2-7 better, so the J call may be wrong. The V gene's germline CDR1 is SGHRS and CDR2 YFSETQ. This CDR3 has 15 residues. CDR3: CASSLAGESSYEQYF. The CDR3 region has the DNA TGCGCCAGCAGCTTGGCCGGGGAGAGCTCCTACGAGCAGTACTTC.

J is TRBJ2-7 and V is TRBV28; D is uncertain. Germline V lookup: CDR1 MDHEN, CDR2 SYDVKM. The ends were cut back, 0 bases at V and 4 bases at J, with 10 bases in the middle. The CDR3 length is 14 residues. The CDR3: CASSLWGPTYEQYF. CDR3 coding DNA: TGTGCCAGCAGTTTATGGGGCCCGACGTACGAGCAGTACTTC.

This clone has only one observation. The V and J genes are TRBV28 and TRBJ1-2; TRBD1 agrees at 11 bases. V trimming: 5 bases; J trimming: 5 bases; junction bases outside the gene matches: 13. Germline CDR1 is MDHEN and CDR2 is SYDVKM. The CDR3 runs 17 residues. The CDR3, as DNA: TGTGCCAGCAGTCCCAGGACAGGGGGCTTACGAAAGTATGGCTACACCTTC. Its protein product is CASSPRTGGLRKYGYTF.

This clone was detected only a few times. The chain joins TRBV2 to TRBJ2-7; D may be TRBD1 (6 bases). Looked up from germline, CDR1 is SNHLY and CDR2 is FYNNEI. Trimming cost V 6 bases and J 2 bases, with 11 bases left between them. The CDR3 sequence is 13 residues long. The CDR3 DNA follows: TGTGCCAGCAGCAAACAGGGTCCCTACGAGCAGTACTTC. It translates to CASSKQGPYEQYF.

The chain links TRBV6-4 to TRBJ2-1; TRBD1 is a possible D gene (6 bases). Germline lookup yields CDR1 MRHNA and CDR2 SNTAGT. This CDR3 has 14 amino acids. V lost 6 bases and J 5 bases, leaving 14 bases between the germline ends. The CDR3 DNA follows: TGTGCCAGCAGAAGACAGGAGTGGGACAATGAGCAGTTCTTC. This codes for CASRRQEWDNEQFF.